The rows below give T cell receptor beta chains drawn from one sample of a study of a mutant IDH1 vaccine in newly diagnosed glioma. Their specific antigens are unknown. Produced via immunoSEQ multiplex PCR; TCRdb's table is partial and in-frame only. The data show about 38,000 clones, with more than 75% seen just once and roughly 5% held by the top ten. Sample: PBMCs, taken from a glioma patient whose treatment included an IDH1 peptide vaccine. These receptors came from a man between 40 and 49 years old with glioma. Both conserved end residues are part of each CDR3. Each record gives: V gene, J gene, clone size, D gene, CDR3 protein, CDR3 DNA. D genes are given only for firm matches. Not every row has a clone size; where given, it reads once, few, many or a size class.

TRBV19,TRBJ1-5,NA,NA,CASSIEGNQPQHF,TGTGCCAGTAGTATAGAGGGCAATCAGCCCCAGCATTTT
TRBV6-5,TRBJ1-5,NA,NA,CASSYSTGQPQHF,TGTGCCAGCAGTTACTCAACAGGTCAGCCCCAGCATTTT
TRBV2,TRBJ2-3,NA,NA,CASSEPRRGTDTQYF,TGTGCCAGCAGTGAACCGCGGAGGGGTACAGATACGCAGTATTTT
TRBV5-1,TRBJ1-4,NA,TRBD1,CASSLPGTGKTGEKLFF,TGCGCCAGCAGCCTCCCCGGGACAGGCAAAACGGGTGAAAAACTGTTTTTT
TRBV6-6,TRBJ2-7,NA,NA,CASSYRYEQYF,TGTGCCAGCAGTTACAGGTACGAGCAGTACTTC
TRBV19,TRBJ1-6,NA,TRBD1,CASSPPGQGHSPLHF,TGTGCCAGTAGTCCCCCGGGACAGGGGCATTCACCCCTCCACTTT
TRBV30,TRBJ2-7,NA,NA,CACGRGYEQYF,TGTGCCTGCGGCAGGGGCTACGAGCAGTACTTC
TRBV7-9,TRBJ1-2,few,NA,CASSLGWDTAGYTF,TGTGCCAGCAGTTTGGGGTGGGACACCGCCGGCTACACCTTC
TRBV7-8,TRBJ2-5,few,TRBD2,CASSLAGSGEETQYF,TGTGCCAGCAGCTTAGCGGGTAGCGGGGAAGAGACCCAGTACTTC
TRBV30,TRBJ2-7,NA,TRBD1,CAWSVPHAGGSYEQYF,TGTGCCTGGAGTGTACCCCACGCAGGGGGCTCCTACGAGCAGTACTTC
TRBV9,TRBJ1-2,NA,TRBD1,CASSAARTTDRDYGYTF,TGTGCCAGCAGCGCAGCCAGAACCACGGACAGGGACTATGGCTACACCTTC
TRBV9,TRBJ2-2,NA,NA,CASSVLGLDTGELFF,TGTGCCAGCAGCGTACTGGGGCTGGACACCGGGGAGCTGTTTTTT
TRBV7-2,TRBJ2-5,NA,TRBD2,CASRAGGALETQYF,TGTGCCAGCAGAGCGGGGGGGGCTTTGGAGACCCAGTACTTC
TRBV6-1,TRBJ2-5,NA,NA,CATMRVIQETQYF,TGTGCCACTATGAGGGTGATCCAAGAGACCCAGTACTTC
TRBV10-3,TRBJ2-7,NA,NA,CAISESVDGDYEQYF,TGTGCCATCAGTGAGTCTGTGGACGGAGACTACGAGCAGTACTTC
TRBV29-1,TRBJ1-6,NA,NA,CSVVWGDNSPLHF,TGCAGCGTTGTGTGGGGTGACAATTCACCCCTCCACTTT
TRBV2,TRBJ1-2,NA,NA,CASSVTDFEGYTF,TGTGCCAGCAGTGTGACAGATTTTGAAGGCTACACCTTC
TRBV4-1,TRBJ2-7,NA,TRBD1,CASSQGQGEGYEQYF,TGCGCCAGCAGCCAAGGGCAGGGGGAAGGCTACGAGCAGTACTTC